This T cell receptor (beta chain) emerged from a study of blood T cell repertoires in COVID-19. Assay used: immunoSEQ multiplex PCR; TCRdb lists only in-frame clones, some missing. This table has around 150,000 clones, around four fifths appearing once. Germline CDR1 and CDR2: SGHDN and FVKESK. CDR3 length: 16 residues. Trimming took 4 bases from V and 7 from J, leaving 19 bases between them. Sequencing was done on a sample of peripheral blood. The V gene is TRBV14, the J gene TRBJ1-4; a possible D gene is TRBD1 (6 bases). This TCR was sampled from a woman of 80 years or more with acute or convalescent COVID-19. CDR3 region: CASSPFRGRGGEKLFF. In DNA form, the CDR3 reads TGTGCCAGCAGCCCATTCCGGGGCCGAGGGGGTGAAAAACTGTTTTTT.